This T cell receptor beta chain was documented in a study of cytotoxic CD8 clonotypes in ibrutinib-treated CLL. The wider study: Patients gave response samples after a median approximately eleven months of treatment, range 6 to 36. General study findings and limits: Treatment saw public clonotypes, which were uncommon, either contract or stay stable.

To note about this clone: As yet, its antigen is unknown.

Cryopreserved PBMCs provided around 1.9 micrograms of genomic DNA for the TCR beta libraries. Investigators sought sequencing depths of between 1 in 200,000 and 1 in 1 million T cells. The data were produced by immunoSEQ multiplex PCR, yet TCRdb's version contains in-frame clones alone and is incomplete. In the table there are approximately 320,000 clones, roughly two thirds of which are singletons. This material consisted of PBMCs, taken after 36 months of ibrutinib treatment. The receptor was derived from a human donor with chronic lymphocytic leukemia.

The CDR3 spells CASSLLQGERYGYTF. CDR3 sequence (DNA): TGTGCCAGCAGCTTGTTACAGGGTGAGCGCTATGGCTACACCTTC. This chain connects TRBV7-6 to TRBJ1-2; TRBD1 might be the D (6 bases). Deletions cut 3 bases from V and 4 bases from J, with 15 bases between. Per the germline V gene, CDR1 is SGHVS and CDR2 is FNYEAQ. The CDR3 is 15 amino acids. The variable domain in full, with the rest retrieved from reference TRBV7-6 and TRBJ1-2, is GAGVSQSPRYKVTKRGQDVALRCDPISGHVSLYWYRQALGQGPEFLTYFNYEAQQDKSGLPNDRFSAERPEGSISTLTIQRTEQRDSAMYRCASSLLQGERYGYTFGSGTRLTVV.